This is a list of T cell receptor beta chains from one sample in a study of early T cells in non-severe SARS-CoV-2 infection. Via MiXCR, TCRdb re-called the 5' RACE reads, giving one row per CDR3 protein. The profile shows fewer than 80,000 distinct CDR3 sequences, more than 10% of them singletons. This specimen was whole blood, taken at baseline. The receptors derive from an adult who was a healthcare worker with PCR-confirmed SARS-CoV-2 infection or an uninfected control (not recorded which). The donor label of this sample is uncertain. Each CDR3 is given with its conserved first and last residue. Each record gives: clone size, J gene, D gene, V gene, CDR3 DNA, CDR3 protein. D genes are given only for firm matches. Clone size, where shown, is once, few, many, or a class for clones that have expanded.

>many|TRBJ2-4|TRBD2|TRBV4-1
TGCGCCAGCAGCCAACCAGCGGGGTCCAAAAACATTCAGTACTTC
CASSQPAGSKNIQYF
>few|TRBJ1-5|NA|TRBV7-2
TGTGCCAGCAGCTTGGGCGGAGGGAGGCCCCAGCATTTT
CASSLGGGRPQHF
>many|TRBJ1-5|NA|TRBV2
TGTGCCAGCAGTGAGGGACATTTAGGGAATCAGCCCCAGCATTTT
CASSEGHLGNQPQHF
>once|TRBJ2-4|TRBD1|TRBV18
TGTGCCAGCTCACCTCGGACAGGGCAGCGGTTTCGGGACATTCAGTACTTC
CASSPRTGQRFRDIQYF
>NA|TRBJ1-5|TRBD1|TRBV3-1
TGTGCCAGCAGCCCCGAAACAGGGGAACAGCCCCAGCATTTT
CASSPETGEQPQHF
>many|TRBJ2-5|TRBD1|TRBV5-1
TGCGCCAGCAGCCCGGGGACAGGCAAAGAGACCCAGTACTTC
CASSPGTGKETQYF
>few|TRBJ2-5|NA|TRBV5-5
TGTGCCAGCAGCTTTTCGGGGAGCAGGGAGACCCAGTACTTC
CASSFSGSRETQYF
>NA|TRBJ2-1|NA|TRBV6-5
TGTGCCAGCAGTAGGGACGGCAGCTCCTACAATGAGCAGTTCTTC
CASSRDGSSYNEQFF
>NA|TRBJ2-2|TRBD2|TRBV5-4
TGTGCCAGCAGCGCCCTCCGATCGGGGGGGGTCACCGGGGAGCTGTTTTTT
CASSALRSGGVTGELFF
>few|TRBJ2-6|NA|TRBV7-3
TGTGCCAGCAGGGGCCAGAGATCTGGGGCCAACGTCCTGACTTTC
CASRGQRSGANVLTF
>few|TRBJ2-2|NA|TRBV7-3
TGTGCCAGCAGCTTCCCGGGAGCCAGCTCGAACACCGGGGAGCTGTTTTTT
CASSFPGASSNTGELFF
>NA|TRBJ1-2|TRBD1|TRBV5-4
TGTGCCAGCAGCCCACAGGGGGCCGTTGGCTACACCTTC
CASSPQGAVGYTF
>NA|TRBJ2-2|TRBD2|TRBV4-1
TGCGCCAGCAGCCCCGCGGGGGTGGGCGGCGGGGAGCTGTTTTTT
CASSPAGVGGGELFF